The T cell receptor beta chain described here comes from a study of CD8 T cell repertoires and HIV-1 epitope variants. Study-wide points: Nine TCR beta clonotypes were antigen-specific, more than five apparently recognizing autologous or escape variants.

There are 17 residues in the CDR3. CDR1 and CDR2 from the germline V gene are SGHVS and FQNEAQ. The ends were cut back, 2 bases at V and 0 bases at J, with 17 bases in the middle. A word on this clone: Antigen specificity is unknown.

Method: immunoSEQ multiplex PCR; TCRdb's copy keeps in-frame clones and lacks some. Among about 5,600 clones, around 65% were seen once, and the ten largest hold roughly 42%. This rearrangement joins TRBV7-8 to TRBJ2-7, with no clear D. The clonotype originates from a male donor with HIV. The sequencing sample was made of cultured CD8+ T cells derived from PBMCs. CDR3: CASSLPNPYSSSYEQYF. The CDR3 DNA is TGTGCCAGCAGCTTACCCAACCCGTATTCAAGCTCCTACGAGCAGTACTTC.